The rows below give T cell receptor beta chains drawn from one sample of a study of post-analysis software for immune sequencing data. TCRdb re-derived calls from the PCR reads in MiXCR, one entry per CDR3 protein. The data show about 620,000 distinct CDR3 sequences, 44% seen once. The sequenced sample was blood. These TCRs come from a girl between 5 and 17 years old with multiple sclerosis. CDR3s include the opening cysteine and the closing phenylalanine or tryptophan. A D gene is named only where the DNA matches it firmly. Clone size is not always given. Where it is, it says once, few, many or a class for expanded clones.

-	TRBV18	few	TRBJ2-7	TGTGCCAGCTCACCGGAGGGGAGGGGGCTCTACGAGCAGTACTTC	CASSPEGRGLYEQYF
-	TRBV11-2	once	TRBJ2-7	TGTGCCACCTCACTTGGAGAGACCTACGAGCAGTACTTC	CATSLGETYEQYF
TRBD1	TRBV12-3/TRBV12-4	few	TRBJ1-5	TGTGCCAGCCAGCAGGGGGGAAATCAGCCCCAGCATTTT	CASQQGGNQPQHF
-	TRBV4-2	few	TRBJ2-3	TGTGCCAGCAGCCAAGCGAAAGTAGCTAGCACAGATACGCAGTATTTT	CASSQAKVASTDTQYF
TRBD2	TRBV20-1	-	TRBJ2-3	TGCAGTGCTAGAGATATTAGCGGGGGGTACCGAGGGTGGAGTTCAGATACGCAGTATTTT	CSARDISGGYRGWSSDTQYF
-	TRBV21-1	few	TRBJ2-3	TGTGCCAGCAGCAAGGGAGCTAGCACAGATACGCAGTATTTT	CASSKGASTDTQYF
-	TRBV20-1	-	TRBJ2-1	TGCAGTGCTAGTCCGCAGGGGCAGGACTACAATGAGCAGTTCTTC	CSASPQGQDYNEQFF
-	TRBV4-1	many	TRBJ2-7	TGCGCCAGCAGCCAAGTGGGGGGAGCGTCAAGAGGCTACGAGCAGTACTTC	CASSQVGGASRGYEQYF
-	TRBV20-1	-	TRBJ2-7	TGCAGTGCTAGAGATCCGACCCAAGGATACGAGCAGTACTTC	CSARDPTQGYEQYF
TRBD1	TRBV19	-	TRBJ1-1	TGTGCCAGTAGAGCACAGGGGACGGATGAAGCTTTCTTT	CASRAQGTDEAFF
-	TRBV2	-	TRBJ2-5	TGTGCCAGCACCTTTAGCGGCTACGTGCAGTACTTC	CASTFSGYVQYF
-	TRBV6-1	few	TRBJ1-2	TGTGCCAGCAGTAACTATGGCTACACCTTC	CASSNYGYTF
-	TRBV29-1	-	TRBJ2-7	TGCAGCGTTGAAAGTGACCTCTATCGAGGGCGCGAGCAGTACTTC	CSVESDLYRGREQYF
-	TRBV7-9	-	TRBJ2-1	TGTGCCAGCAGCCACCGAGGAAATCTGGCCGATGAGCAGTTCTTC	CASSHRGNLADEQFF
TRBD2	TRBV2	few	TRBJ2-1	TGTGCCAGCAGTGAGACGGGGGGGCCCAATGAGCAGTTCTTC	CASSETGGPNEQFF
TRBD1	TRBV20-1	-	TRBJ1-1	TGCAGTGCTAGGAGTGGACAGGGCGGGAACACTGAAGCTTTCTTT	CSARSGQGGNTEAFF
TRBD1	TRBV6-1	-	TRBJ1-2	TGTGCCAGCAGATCGGACAGGGTCTATGGCTACACCTTC	CASRSDRVYGYTF
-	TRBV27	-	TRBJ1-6	TGTGCCAGCAGTTTATTCTCAGCCTCCCGAAGGTCACCCCTCCACTTT	CASSLFSASRRSPLHF
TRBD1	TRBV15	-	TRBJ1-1	TGTGCCACCAGCGGGTTATACAGGGGGCAAGGTGAAGCTTTCTTT	CATSGLYRGQGEAFF
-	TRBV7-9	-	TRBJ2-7	TGTGCCAGCAGCTTAGCGTCGACAGAATCCTACGAGCAGTACTTC	CASSLASTESYEQYF
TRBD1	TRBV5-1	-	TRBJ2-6	TGCGCCAGCAGTCGAGGACAGGGGCTTTGGACCAACGTCCTGACTTTC	CASSRGQGLWTNVLTF
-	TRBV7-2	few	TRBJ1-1	TGTGCCAGCAGCTCGGGACCCATGAACACTGAAGCTTTCTTT	CASSSGPMNTEAFF
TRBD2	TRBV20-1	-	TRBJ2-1	TGCAGTGCTGCCACTAGCGGGAGGACCCTCAATGAGCAGTTCTTC	CSAATSGRTLNEQFF
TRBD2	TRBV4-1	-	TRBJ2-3	TGCGCCAGCAGCCAAGGTCGCGGGAGGGGGTGGACAGATACGCAGTATTTT	CASSQGRGRGWTDTQYF
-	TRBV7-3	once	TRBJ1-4	TGTGCCAGCAGCTTTTCGGACAGTAAGAATGAAAAACTGTTTTTT	CASSFSDSKNEKLFF
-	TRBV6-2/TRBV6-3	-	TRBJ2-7	TGTGCCAGCAGTCTGAGTCACTCCTACGAGCAGTACTTC	CASSLSHSYEQYF
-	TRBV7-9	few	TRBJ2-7	TGTGCCAGCAGCATACCCGCCGGGGGACGGTCCTACGAGCAGTACTTC	CASSIPAGGRSYEQYF
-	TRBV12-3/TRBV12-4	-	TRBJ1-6	TGTGCCAGCAGCCTAAGAGGGGGGAATTCACCCCCCCACTTT	CASSLRGGNSPPHF
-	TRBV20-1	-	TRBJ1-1	TGCAGTGCTAGGCCGCCGAACACTGAAGCTTTCTTT	CSARPPNTEAFF
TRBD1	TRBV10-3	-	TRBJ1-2	TGTGCCATGAAGGGTCACGGCCCTCACAGGGGGAGCTACACCTTC	CAMKGHGPHRGSYTF
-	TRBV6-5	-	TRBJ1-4	TGTGCCAGCAGTTACAGGGGTAATGGTGAAAAACGGTTTTTT	CASSYRGNGEKRFF
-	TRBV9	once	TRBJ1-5	TGTGCCAGCAGCGTAGGTGGCCCGCAAGGGCCCCAGCATTTT	CASSVGGPQGPQHF
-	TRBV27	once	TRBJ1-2	TGTGCCAGCCGCATAGGAGGGGGAAGTGGCTACACCTTC	CASRIGGGSGYTF
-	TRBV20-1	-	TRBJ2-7	TGCAGTGTATGGGACGAGAGGGACCCCTACGAGCAGTACTTC	CSVWDERDPYEQYF
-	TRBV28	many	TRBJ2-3	TGTGCCAGCAGCCCCCCTGGCACAGATACGCAGTATTTT	CASSPPGTDTQYF
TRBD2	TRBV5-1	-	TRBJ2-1	TGCGCCAGCAGCTTGAACGGCATGAGCGGGAGGGCCGGTGAGCAGTTCTTC	CASSLNGMSGRAGEQFF
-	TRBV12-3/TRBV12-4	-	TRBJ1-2	TGTGCCAGCAGTTTAGCGCTGGTTAACTATGGCTACATCTTC	CASSLALVNYGYIF
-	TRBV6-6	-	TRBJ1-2	TGTGCCAGCAGTTACCAGGGGACCAGCTACACCTTC	CASSYQGTSYTF
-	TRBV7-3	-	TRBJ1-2	TGTGCCAGCAGCTTAACACAGAACAATGGCTACACCTTC	CASSLTQNNGYTF
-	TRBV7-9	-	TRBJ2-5	TGTGCCAGCAGCTTGGGGACGCCGGCCCAAGAGACCCAGTACTTC	CASSLGTPAQETQYF
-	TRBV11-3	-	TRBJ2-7	TGTGCCAGCGGCTCTTTCGGGGCCTACAATGAGCAGTACTTC	CASGSFGAYNEQYF
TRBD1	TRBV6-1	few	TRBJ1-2	TGTGCCAGCAGGGCTCGACAGGGAGGTGGCTACACCTTC	CASRARQGGGYTF
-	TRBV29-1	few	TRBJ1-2	TGCAGCGTTGAAGACCCCGGTCTCTCGGATGGCTACACCTTC	CSVEDPGLSDGYTF
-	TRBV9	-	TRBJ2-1	TGTGCCAGCAGCGCCCACTCCGGGGCAAACAATGAGCAGTTCTTC	CASSAHSGANNEQFF
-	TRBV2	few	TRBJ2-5	TGTGCCAGCAGTACCGGGACACCCCAGTACTTC	CASSTGTPQYF
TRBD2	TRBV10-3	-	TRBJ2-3	TGTGCCATCAGTCTCAGCGGGGGGGCCAGAGATACGCAGTATTTT	CAISLSGGARDTQYF
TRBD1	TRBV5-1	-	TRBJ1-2	TGCGCCAGCAGCTTGGTGGATGGGGGACAGAACTACACCTTC	CASSLVDGGQNYTF
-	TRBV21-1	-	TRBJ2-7	TGTGCCAGCAGCAGAAGGGGGAACTACGAGCAGTACTTC	CASSRRGNYEQYF
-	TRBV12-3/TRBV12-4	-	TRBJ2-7	TGTGCCAGCAGTCCAATGACCTCCTACAATGAGCAGTACTTC	CASSPMTSYNEQYF
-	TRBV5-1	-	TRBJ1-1	TGCGCCAGCAGCTTGAGTGTGACGAACACTGAAGCTTTCTTT	CASSLSVTNTEAFF
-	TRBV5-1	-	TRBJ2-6	TGCGCCAGCAACCCCGGGGGCTCTGGGGCCAACGTCCTGACTTTC	CASNPGGSGANVLTF
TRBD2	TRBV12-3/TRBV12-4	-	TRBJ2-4	TGTGCCAGCAGTTTTAGTAGCGGGAGGTTCGCCAAAAACATTCAGTACTTC	CASSFSSGRFAKNIQYF